These T cell receptor beta chains were read from a single sample in a study of cytomegalovirus exposure and HLA in healthy donors. Profiling relied on immunoSEQ multiplex PCR, and the TCRdb table lists in-frame clones only, not all of them. Of 100,000 to 150,000 clones listed, roughly 94% were seen once; the top ten hold over 1%. Sequenced input: PBMCs. The source of these receptors is a woman under 30 in good health and CMV-seronegative. Both conserved end residues are part of each CDR3. Each record gives: clone size, D gene, J gene, V gene, CDR3 protein, CDR3 DNA. The D gene is left open where the match is weak. Rows may omit the clone size; those that give it use once, few, many or a size class.

once,TRBD2,TRBJ2-1,TRBV28,CASSSGTSGANEQFF,TGTGCCAGCAGTTCCGGGACTAGCGGAGCCAATGAGCAGTTCTTC
.,TRBD1,TRBJ1-1,TRBV5-1,CASSLTGATRTEAFF,TGCGCCAGCAGCTTGACAGGGGCGACGCGAACTGAAGCTTTCTTT
.,TRBD2,TRBJ2-7,TRBV4-1,CASSQHSSGGGEQYF,TGCGCCAGCAGCCAACATTCTAGCGGGGGGGGCGAGCAGTACTTC
.,.,TRBJ2-3,TRBV30,CAWSVLGDTQYF,TGTGCCTGGAGTGTACTAGGAGATACGCAGTATTTT
once,TRBD1,TRBJ1-1,TRBV28,CASLMISRTGGTEAFF,TGTGCCAGCCTAATGATTTCGCGAACAGGGGGCACTGAAGCTTTCTTT
.,TRBD1,TRBJ1-3,TRBV4-2,CASSQDPGQGGNTIYF,TGTGCCAGCAGCCAAGATCCTGGACAGGGGGGAAACACCATATATTTT
.,.,TRBJ1-1,TRBV19,CASSRSTEAFF,TGTGCCAGTAGTCGTAGCACTGAAGCTTTCTTT
.,TRBD2,TRBJ2-1,TRBV14,CASSPGLAGGPYNEQFF,TGTGCCAGCAGCCCGGGACTAGCGGGAGGGCCATACAATGAGCAGTTCTTC
few,.,TRBJ1-5,TRBV10-1,CASSAGKNQPQHF,TGCGCCAGCAGTGCAGGGAAAAATCAGCCCCAGCATTTT
.,TRBD2,TRBJ2-1,TRBV2,CASSGGVAGEDEQFF,TGTGCCAGCAGTGGGGGGGTAGCGGGAGAGGATGAGCAGTTCTTC
.,TRBD1,TRBJ1-1,TRBV5-1,CASSLGTGTGGRREAFF,TGCGCCAGCAGCTTGGGGACGGGGACAGGGGGCCGGAGAGAAGCTTTCTTT
.,.,TRBJ2-7,TRBV6-6,CASSWSGSYEQYF,TGTGCCAGCAGTTGGTCAGGGTCCTACGAGCAGTACTTC
.,TRBD2,TRBJ2-3,TRBV6-4,CASSEGGRATDTQYF,TGTGCCAGCAGTGAAGGTGGGAGGGCCACAGATACGCAGTATTTT
.,.,TRBJ1-2,TRBV6-5,CASSYLQGSNYGYTF,TGTGCCAGCAGTTACCTACAGGGATCTAACTATGGCTACACCTTC
.,.,TRBJ2-3,TRBV30,CAWSVRRTDTQYF,TGTGCCTGGAGTGTGCGGAGAACAGATACGCAGTATTTT
.,.,TRBJ2-3,TRBV13,CASSPEGSATRDTQYF,TGTGCCAGCAGCCCAGAAGGGAGCGCGACGAGAGATACGCAGTATTTT
.,.,TRBJ2-2,TRBV5-6,CASSSVLALSGELFF,TGTGCCAGCAGCTCAGTGCTGGCTCTCTCCGGGGAGCTGTTTTTT
.,.,TRBJ2-5,TRBV29-1,CSVDSGDETQYF,TGCAGCGTTGATTCGGGGGATGAGACCCAGTACTTC
.,.,TRBJ2-2,TRBV6-1,CASRRVVDTGELFF,TGTGCCAGCAGGAGGGTAGTGGACACCGGGGAGCTGTTTTTT
.,.,TRBJ2-2,TRBV5-1,CASSPFSSTGTGELFF,TGCGCCAGCAGCCCATTCTCTAGCACGGGGACCGGGGAGCTGTTTTTT
.,.,TRBJ2-5,TRBV5-1,CASSPTGAETQYF,TGCGCCAGCAGCCCGACAGGCGCGGAGACCCAGTACTTC
.,TRBD1,TRBJ1-5,TRBV28,CASSLSSRGIDQPQHF,TGTGCCAGCAGTTTATCATCCAGGGGGATAGATCAGCCCCAGCATTTT
.,.,TRBJ1-2,TRBV9,CASSAISGGGSKLSVGYTF,TGTGCCAGCAGCGCTATTTCAGGAGGAGGGAGTAAACTGTCTGTAGGCTACACCTTC
.,.,TRBJ2-7,TRBV6-5,CASSYSAGRPYEQYF,TGTGCCAGCAGTTACTCAGCGGGCCGCCCCTACGAGCAGTACTTC
few,.,TRBJ1-5,TRBV5-4,CASSFSGNDQPQHF,TGTGCCAGCAGCTTCTCCGGGAACGATCAGCCCCAGCATTTT
once,TRBD1,TRBJ2-1,TRBV29-1,CSVLNTGTGEFVF,TGCAGCGTTCTGAACACCGGGACAGGGGAATTTGTCTTC
.,.,TRBJ1-2,TRBV6-5,CASSYSGNLYGYTF,TGTGCCAGCAGTTACTCCGGGAATCTCTATGGCTACACCTTC
.,.,TRBJ2-3,TRBV28,CASNPPEQISDTQYF,TGTGCCAGCAACCCCCCCGAGCAAATATCGGATACGCAGTATTTT
.,.,TRBJ1-5,TRBV30,CAWSADSRNQPQHF,TGTGCCTGGAGTGCGGACAGCCGCAATCAGCCCCAGCATTTT
.,.,TRBJ1-2,TRBV28,CASKRTGIYGYTF,TGTGCCAGCAAACGGACGGGAATCTATGGCTACACCTTC
.,TRBD2,TRBJ2-7,TRBV28,CASSFWTSGGYYEQYF,TGTGCCAGCAGTTTTTGGACTAGCGGGGGATACTACGAGCAGTACTTC
.,.,TRBJ2-7,TRBV7-9,CASSLSTAHYEQYF,TGTGCCAGCAGCTTAAGCACAGCCCACTACGAGCAGTACTTC
.,TRBD2,TRBJ2-1,TRBV5-1,CASSWGLAATYNEQFF,TGCGCCAGCAGCTGGGGACTAGCGGCCACCTACAATGAGCAGTTCTTC
once,.,TRBJ1-5,TRBV10-1,CASTKYSPPTISWPQHF,TGCGCCAGCACGAAATACAGCCCTCCGACAATATCGTGGCCCCAGCATTTT
.,.,TRBJ2-7,TRBV27,CASSLVTPGGLPYEQYF,TGTGCCAGCAGTTTAGTAACCCCAGGGGGGCTTCCCTACGAGCAGTACTTC
once,.,TRBJ2-5,TRBV10-1,CASSESPNPYQETQYF,TGCGCCAGCAGTGAGTCCCCTAATCCGTACCAAGAGACCCAGTACTTC
once,.,TRBJ2-5,TRBV4-2,CASSLGTPQETQYF,TGTGCCAGCAGCCTAGGGACACCTCAAGAGACCCAGTACTTC